This T cell receptor beta chain was identified during a study of shared clonotypes between healthy human individuals. About the study: Serving as donors were two women and a few men, whose ages spanned 18 to 49.

Study-wide findings and caveats: The donor pool, a small one, limited the genetic and exposure-history diversity represented. The four-donor shared clonotypes exceeded non-shared clonotypes in generation probability, with non-shared ones scoring lower.

This CDR3 is 14 amino acids long. CDR1 is SGDLS, CDR2 YYNGEE, per germline. The V gene lost 0 bases and the J gene lost 2 bases, with 9 bases spanning the gap. Assay: immunoSEQ multiplex PCR; the TCRdb copy retains only in-frame clones and omits some. The sample contains a few million clones, roughly 90% of which appear only once. To note about this clone: Its antigen is unknown.

CD4+ cells underwent separation, giving CD45RA+ naive and CD45RA-negative memory subsets. The receptor's source is a man in his late teens or twenties in good health. Some clones in this sample may be carry-over from other donors' samples. The sample comprised naive CD4+ T cells from PBMCs. The subset denotes: CD45RA+ positively selected. The V call is TRBV9, the J call TRBJ2-7; D call uncertain. CDR3 loop: CASSVGSSTYEQYF. CDR3 bases: TGTGCCAGCAGCGTAGGAAGCAGTACCTACGAGCAGTACTTC.